Below, 24 T cell receptor beta chains from the same sample are listed, as sequenced in a study of blood T cell repertoires in COVID-19. Sequencing used immunoSEQ multiplex PCR; TCRdb keeps in-frame clones, though not all of them. This sample has hundreds of thousands of clones; around 90% occur once, and the top ten carry around 1%. Sequencing was done on a sample of peripheral blood. Receptors were obtained from a woman aged 40 to 50 with COVID-19, enrolled during active disease.

This chain joins TRBV6-5 and TRBJ2-7; the D gene is possibly TRBD1 (5 bases). This CDR3 spans 14 amino acids. Trimming cost V 6 bases and J 7 bases, with 19 bases left between them. The germline V gene encodes CDR1 MNHEY and CDR2 SVGAGI. CDR3 sequence (DNA): TGTGCCAGCAGCGACAGCCCGATATTACGAGAGCAGTACTTC. Its translation: CASSDSPILREQYF.

This rearrangement joins TRBV9 to TRBJ1-2, with 10 bases lining up with TRBD1. The V and J ends lost 2 bases and 2 bases, in that order; junction bases with no gene match: 3. From germline, CDR1 is SGDLS and CDR2 YYNGEE. The CDR3 consists of 15 residues. The CDR3, as DNA: TGTGCCAGCAGCGTGGAGGACAGGGGGAACTATGGCTACACCTTC. The encoded protein is CASSVEDRGNYGYTF.

The chain joins TRBV11-1 to TRBJ1-2; the D is unclear. Germline V CDR1 and CDR2: SGHAT, FQDESV (reference sequence). The CDR3 has 16 residues. The V end lost 0 bases, the J end lost 4 bases, and 15 bases lay between the germline ends. CDR3 in DNA: TGTGCCAGCAGCTTAGCGCCTTCAGGAAGCGGCTATGGCTACACCTTC. This gives the protein CASSLAPSGSGYGYTF.

This clone was counted only a few times. This chain connects TRBV6-2 or TRBV6-3 to TRBJ1-1; 7 positions match TRBD1. The CDR3 has 14 amino acids. Trimming took 4 bases from V and 4 from J; bases not matched to a gene: 6. Germline V CDR1 and CDR2: MNHEY, SVGEGT. CDR3 coding DNA: TGTGCCAGCAGTTCCTCAGGGGGACGCACTGAAGCTTTCTTT. This gives the protein CASSSSGGRTEAFF.

The chain has TRBV7-2 and TRBJ1-5, with 8 bases fitting TRBD1. This CDR3 has 17 amino acids. The V segment lost 0 bases and the J segment 5 bases; nucleotides outside the gene matches: 9. Germline assignment: CDR1 SGHTA and CDR2 FQGNSA. CDR3 in amino acids: CASSLAPWTGRHQPQHF. CDR3 coding DNA: TGTGCCAGCAGCTTAGCCCCTTGGACAGGGAGGCATCAGCCCCAGCATTTT.

The gene calls are TRBV19 and TRBJ1-1, with a possible D match to TRBD1 (6 bases). Trimming cost V 3 bases and J 8 bases, with 10 bases left between them. CDR3 length: 12 residues. Germline values: CDR1 LNHDA, CDR2 SQIVND (reference sequence). The CDR3 reads CASSIWQGEAFF. In DNA, the CDR3 is TGTGCCAGTAGTATTTGGCAGGGGGAAGCTTTCTTT.

The chain joins TRBV4-3 to TRBJ1-6; D is ambiguous. Germline loops: CDR1 LGHNA, CDR2 YSLEER. The CDR3 runs to 13 residues. Trimming removed 6 bases at V and 4 bases at J, with 7 bases between. CDR3 sequence reads: CASRRDYNSPLHF. Here the CDR3 DNA reads TGCGCCAGCAGGCGAGATTATAATTCACCCCTCCACTTT.

There are a few counts of this clone. The chain carries TRBV30 and TRBJ1-3, with 7 bases lining up with TRBD1. The junction had 5 bases not matched to a gene; V was cut back by 2 bases and J by 1 base. CDR1 and CDR2 (germline): GTSNPN, SVGIG (reference sequence). This CDR3 is built from 15 residues. The CDR3 sequence: CAWSREGASGNTIYF. The CDR3 coding sequence is TGTGCCTGGAGTAGAGAGGGGGCATCTGGAAACACCATATATTTT.

Remarks on this clone: One junction end disagrees with the germline gene, perhaps due to a read error. The V gene is TRBV18, the J gene TRBJ2-1; TRBD1 aligns across 8 bases. The CDR3 consists of 12 residues. Germline assignment: CDR1 KGHSH and CDR2 LQKENI. In DNA form, the CDR3 reads TGTGCCAGCTCACCACAGGGAGACAGGGGCCTCTTC. This gives the protein CASSPQGDRGLF.

The rearrangement links TRBV24-1 to TRBJ2-2, with D perhaps TRBD1 (5 bases). The CDR3 sequence is 15 residues long. Germline V gene data show CDR1 as KGHDR and CDR2 as SFDVKD. The V end was cut by 2 bases, the J end by 5 bases, with 11 bases between. CDR3 coding DNA: TGTGCCACCAGTGATTCAAGTGACAGAACCGGGGAGCTGTTTTTT. Translation: CATSDSSDRTGELFF.

The chain recombines TRBV13 with TRBJ1-1, with D maybe TRBD1 (5 bases). This CDR3 comprises 13 residues. Germline V gene lookup returns CDR1 PRHDT and CDR2 FYEKMQ (reference sequence). V was clipped by 2 bases and J by 7 bases, with 11 bases between them. In DNA form, the CDR3 reads TGTGCCAGCAGCTTAAGTGGGAGGGGTGAAGCTTTCTTT. This gives the protein CASSLSGRGEAFF.

The genes are TRBV3-1 (or the pseudogene TRBV3-2) and TRBJ1-4; D may be TRBD1 (5 bases). The CDR3 is 16 residues long. The V gene lost 4 bases and the J gene lost 0 bases, with 12 bases spanning the gap. Germline CDR1 reads LGHDT; CDR2 reads YNNKEL (reference sequence). CDR3 amino acids: CASSPEGAATNEKLFF. The CDR3 DNA reads TGTGCCAGCAGCCCAGAAGGGGCTGCAACTAATGAAAAACTGTTTTTT.

The chain couples TRBV5-4 to TRBJ1-3, with 7 bases lining up with TRBD1. The ends lost 3 bases at V and 0 bases at J; junction bases unmatched: 3. Germline V gene lookup returns CDR1 SGHNT and CDR2 YYREEE (reference sequence). This CDR3 has 15 residues. The CDR3 DNA reads TGTGCCAGCAGCTCGACAGGGCACTCTGGAAACACCATATATTTT. Translation gives CASSSTGHSGNTIYF.

The rearrangement links TRBV5-5 to TRBJ2-7; the match to TRBD1 covers 11 bases. V was pared by 0 bases and J by 4 bases, with 3 bases of the junction left unmatched. The germline gives CDR1 SGHKS, CDR2 YYEKEE (reference sequence). The length of the CDR3 is 15 residues. In DNA, the CDR3 is TGTGCCAGCAGCTTGGTGGGACAGGGGGTTTACGAGCAGTACTTC. This gives the protein CASSLVGQGVYEQYF.

The CDR3 nucleotides read TGTGCCAGCAGCTTTAATGGACAGGGGGCCCGTGGCTACACCTTC. Its translation is CASSFNGQGARGYTF. This chain uses TRBV11-2 with TRBJ1-2; 11 positions agree with TRBD1. After removal of 3 bases from V and 7 bases from J, the junction contained 7 bases not matched to a gene. Germline CDR1 SGHAT, CDR2 FQNNGV. This CDR3 region has 15 residues.

The rearrangement links TRBV7-2 to TRBJ1-2, with TRBD1 matching over 7 bases. The CDR3 totals 13 residues. J was trimmed by 7 bases and V by 5 bases; bases with no gene match: 7. Per germline, CDR1 SGHTA and CDR2 FQGNSA. In nucleotides, the CDR3 is TGTGCCAGCAGCCCCCGGACAGGCGGTGGCTACACCTTC. Translating it yields CASSPRTGGGYTF.

The chain recombines TRBV28 with TRBJ1-2, with TRBD1 as a possible D gene (5 bases). Germline V gene data show CDR1 as MDHEN and CDR2 as SYDVKM. The CDR3 length is 15 residues. The V end lost 3 bases, the J end lost 8 bases, and 19 bases lay between the germline ends. CDR3 sequence (DNA): TGTGCCAGCAGTTTGGGCACACGAAGGGGCTCCGGCTACACCTTC. This encodes CASSLGTRRGSGYTF.

This clone has a handful of counts. The rearrangement links TRBV14 to TRBJ1-2; D unclear. Germline CDR1 is SGHDN and CDR2 is FVKESK. The CDR3 consists of 13 residues. The germline V and J ends were trimmed by 4 bases and 6 bases, with 12 bases remaining between them. The CDR3 sequence: CASSLMDGDGYTF. Written as DNA, the CDR3 is TGTGCCAGCAGCCTGATGGACGGGGATGGCTACACCTTC.

The chain uses TRBV9 and TRBJ2-2; TRBD1 matches at 9 bases. The CDR3 totals 15 residues. The V gene's germline CDR1 is SGDLS and CDR2 YYNGEE. The V segment lost 0 bases and the J segment 5 bases; nucleotides outside the gene matches: 2. This chain's CDR3 is CASSVVGQGTGELFF. For the CDR3, the DNA is TGTGCCAGCAGCGTAGTGGGACAGGGTACCGGGGAGCTGTTTTTT.

The chain has TRBV27 and TRBJ2-3; 8 bases fit TRBD1. Germline V lookup: CDR1 MNHEY, CDR2 SMNVEV (reference sequence). The CDR3 length is 18 residues. With V trimmed by 3 bases and J by 4 bases, 15 bases remained unmatched. The CDR3 DNA sequence: TGTGCCAGCAGTTTTTGGCAGGGGGCTGGTGGTCTGGCAGATACGCAGTATTTT. Its translation: CASSFWQGAGGLADTQYF.

This rearrangement joins TRBV9 to TRBJ2-3; TRBD2 might be the D (6 bases). Per germline, CDR1 SGDLS and CDR2 YYNGEE. The length of the CDR3 is 14 residues. Trimming removed 4 bases from V and 4 bases from J, with 13 bases in between. The CDR3, as DNA: TGTGCCAGCAGCTCAAAGACGGGGGCAGATACGCAGTATTTT. This encodes CASSSKTGADTQYF.

This chain links TRBV20-1 with TRBJ1-4; 7 nucleotides align to TRBD1. Germline V gene lookup returns CDR1 DFQATT and CDR2 SNEGSKA (reference sequence). With 3 bases clipped from V and 5 bases from J, the junction kept 6 bases outside the gene matches. The CDR3 runs to 14 residues. For the CDR3, the DNA is TGCAGTGCTAGTGGGGACAGCTACAATGAAAAACTGTTTTTT. Protein: CSASGDSYNEKLFF.

DNA of the CDR3: TGTGCCAGCAGCCCGACAGGGCGGCGCTATGGCTACACCTTC. It codes for CASSPTGRRYGYTF. This chain links TRBV6-5 with TRBJ1-2; TRBD1 agrees at 7 bases. Germline V lookup: CDR1 MNHEY, CDR2 SVGAGI. J was trimmed by 4 bases and V by 6 bases; bases with no gene match: 8. The CDR3 extends over 14 amino acids.

The table lists this clone with a count of one. V usage is TRBV15 and J usage is TRBJ2-7; D perhaps matches TRBD2 (6 bases). Per germline, CDR1 LNHNV and CDR2 YYDKDF (reference sequence). Trimming removed 1 base from V and 4 bases from J, with 8 bases in between. This CDR3 spans 13 amino acids. CDR3 sequence reads: CATSRGLAYEQYF. The CDR3, as DNA: TGTGCCACCAGCAGAGGGCTAGCGTACGAGCAGTACTTC.